These T cell receptor beta chains were read from a single sample in a study of blood T cells in healthy people across ages. From the 5' RACE reads, TCRdb called clonotypes with MiXCR, one entry per CDR3 protein. The sample contains just under 750,000 distinct CDR3 sequences, about 24% of which appear only once. The source material was blood. All receptors come from a man aged 70 or older in good health. The CDR3 runs from the conserved cysteine through the conserved F or W. D genes are given only for firm matches. The size entry is marked missing in some rows and otherwise reads once, few, many or a size class.

j_call d_call v_call clone_size cdr3_aa
TRBJ2-5 . TRBV14 . CASSVDRDHQETQYF
TRBJ2-2 . TRBV5-8 few CASSFRKTYTGELFF
TRBJ2-5 . TRBV7-9 many CASSFVSTLGVTQYF
TRBJ2-7 . TRBV11-2 . CASSLGVRGTEQYF
TRBJ2-3 . TRBV18 few CASSPRLAALVADTQYF
TRBJ2-5 TRBD1 TRBV12-3/TRBV12-4 . CASSYEGRGRETQYF
TRBJ2-5 . TRBV6-6 few CASSYRKETQYF
TRBJ2-1 . TRBV7-2 few CASSLDYRYTYNEQFF
TRBJ2-2 . TRBV6-5 . CASSYFLGQSNTGELFF
TRBJ2-5 . TRBV20-1 . CSAERPPERGYQETQYF
TRBJ2-3 TRBD2 TRBV5-1 . CASSLISGGRTDTQYF
TRBJ1-2 . TRBV6-5 few CASSYDGVGYGYTF
TRBJ2-3 TRBD2 TRBV20-1 . CSASPGGLVGTDAQYF
TRBJ2-3 TRBD2 TRBV11-3 . CASSLPARRGGSVTQYF
TRBJ1-2 . TRBV12-3/TRBV12-4 many CASSRTGYGYTF
TRBJ2-1 . TRBV18 . CASSPLQDSYNEQFF
TRBJ1-4 . TRBV3-1 . CASSQGLEKLFF
TRBJ1-1 . TRBV5-1 few CASSSQGPNTEAFF
TRBJ2-7 . TRBV13 few CASSLGRPHGAYEQYF
TRBJ1-6 TRBD1 TRBV20-1 few CSARRDRRNSPLHF
TRBJ2-1 TRBD2 TRBV7-2 many CASSFSAGYNEQFF
TRBJ2-1 TRBD1 TRBV2 few CASSGDSYNEQFF
TRBJ1-1 . TRBV2 few CASRGVRLAFF
TRBJ2-4 TRBD1 TRBV29-1 . CSVPGGDRDIQYF
TRBJ2-3 . TRBV3-1 . CASSTASGGTDTQYF
. TRBD2 TRBV6-2/TRBV6-3 . CASRILGGKYNEQFF
TRBJ2-7 . TRBV28 . CASSLVWGEQYF
TRBJ1-2 TRBD1 TRBV12-3/TRBV12-4 . CASSLAPGTASFYGYTF
TRBJ2-4 . TRBV19 few CASSIVPGADRQYF
TRBJ1-5 TRBD1 TRBV12-3/TRBV12-4 . CASSRPGQGAQPQHF
TRBJ2-1 TRBD2 TRBV20-1 few CSASPRAGGYNEQFF
TRBJ2-3 . TRBV7-3 many CASSLRGGPPDTQYF
TRBJ2-7 TRBD1 TRBV20-1 . CSAAGTGGLSYEQYF
TRBJ2-5 TRBD2 TRBV5-1 . CASSLVLAGVQETQYF
TRBJ1-3 . TRBV5-1 . CASSFQAGQLRGNTIYF
TRBJ2-2 . TRBV6-9 few CASSYRGVHTGELFF
TRBJ2-5 . TRBV28 . CASSFLGAAPQETQYF
TRBJ2-4 TRBD2 TRBV4-1 . CASSQVFTSGTKNIQYF
TRBJ1-4 . TRBV20-1 many CSARTGQGRQKLFF
TRBJ1-4 . TRBV30 . CAWKPGTNEKLFF
TRBJ1-1 TRBD1 TRBV29-1 . CSVVQGAGTEAFF
TRBJ2-7 TRBD1 TRBV20-1 few CSALRQGFYEQYF
TRBJ2-3 . TRBV12-3/TRBV12-4 few CASSSETVTDTQYF
TRBJ2-7 . TRBV28 . CATKSQGLYEQYF
TRBJ1-1 . TRBV12-3/TRBV12-4 . CASSLWGGSGDTEAFF
TRBJ1-2 TRBD1 TRBV28 . CASTGQDYGYTF
TRBJ2-2 . TRBV4-2 . CASSQDRLSTGELFF
TRBJ1-4 . TRBV11-2 . CASSLPAGTNEKLFF
TRBJ2-7 . TRBV18 many CASSPPASPYEQYF
TRBJ1-1 TRBD1 TRBV5-1 . CASSLGSGGDTEAFF
TRBJ2-2 . TRBV11-2 few CASSQDGVGELFF